These T cell receptor beta chains were read from a single sample in a study of shared clonotypes between healthy human individuals. Profiled with immunoSEQ multiplex PCR; TCRdb holds only in-frame clones, not every one. This sample has around 2.3 million clones, with around 95% found just once. Material: naive CD4+ T cells sorted from blood. Receptors originate from a young man in good health. CDR3s include the opening cysteine and the closing phenylalanine or tryptophan. The order of the fields is J gene, V gene, clone size, D gene, CDR3 protein, CDR3 DNA. The D gene is left open where the match is weak. Clone size is shown for a subset of rows, as once, few, many or a class of expanded clone.

>TRBJ1-4|TRBV6-5|.|.
CASTRTINEKLFF
TGTGCCAGCACCCGCACCATTAATGAAAAACTGTTTTTT
>TRBJ2-3|TRBV10-3|.|.
CATTGHSTDTQYF
TGTGCCACGACCGGCCATAGCACAGATACGCAGTATTTT
>TRBJ2-7|TRBV6-5|.|.
CASSYSGSYEQYF
TGTGCCAGCAGTTACTCGGGCAGCTACGAGCAGTACTTC
>TRBJ2-7|TRBV7-2|.|TRBD2
CASSPGSGALYEQYF
TGTGCCAGCAGCCCCGGTAGCGGGGCCCTCTACGAGCAGTACTTC
>TRBJ2-7|TRBV5-5|.|.
CASSLNSLGEQYF
TGTGCCAGCAGCTTGAACTCTCTCGGAGAGCAGTACTTC
>TRBJ2-3|TRBV7-3|.|TRBD2
CASSPKVAGGTDTQYF
TGTGCCAGCAGCCCCAAAGTAGCGGGGGGCACAGATACGCAGTATTTT
>TRBJ2-2|TRBV7-2|once|.
CASSHIAVNTGELFF
TGTGCCAGCAGCCACATAGCGGTGAACACCGGGGAGCTGTTTTTT
>TRBJ1-1|TRBV10-2|.|.
CASSETGFMNTEAFF
TGCGCCAGCAGTGAGACAGGCTTCATGAACACTGAAGCTTTCTTT
>TRBJ2-5|TRBV5-1|.|.
CASSPGEQGQETQYF
TGCGCCAGCAGCCCCGGGGAACAAGGCCAAGAGACCCAGTACTTC
>TRBJ2-1|TRBV30|.|.
CAWSVGVSGSYNEQFF
TGTGCCTGGAGTGTAGGGGTCTCCGGGTCCTACAATGAGCAGTTCTTC
>TRBJ2-2|TRBV9|.|TRBD1
CASSVIDLGQGRSGELFF
TGTGCCAGCAGCGTAATCGACTTGGGACAGGGGCGATCCGGGGAGCTGTTTTTT
>TRBJ2-5|TRBV5-1|.|TRBD2
CASSSLASRLAGRRETQYF
TGCGCCAGCAGCAGCTTAGCCAGCCGACTAGCGGGGAGGAGGGAGACCCAGTACTTC
>TRBJ2-3|TRBV7-2|.|TRBD1
CASGPGTGVDTQYF
TGTGCCAGCGGTCCTGGGACAGGGGTAGATACGCAGTATTTT
>TRBJ1-1|TRBV19|.|.
CASSALRGISNTEAFF
TGTGCCAGTAGTGCCCTCAGAGGGATCTCGAACACTGAAGCTTTCTTT
>TRBJ1-4|TRBV6-5|.|.
CASSYSRGGTNEKLFF
TGTGCCAGCAGTTACTCCCGGGGCGGTACTAATGAAAAACTGTTTTTT
>TRBJ2-7|TRBV5-1|.|TRBD1
CASSRDRAYEQYF
TGCGCCAGCAGCCGGGACAGAGCCTACGAGCAGTACTTC
>TRBJ2-1|TRBV6-4|.|.
CASSDRLRDSYNEQFF
TGTGCCAGCAGTGACCGGTTGCGGGACTCCTACAATGAGCAGTTCTTC
>TRBJ2-1|TRBV30|.|TRBD2
CAWSAGLAGGRNEQFF
TGTGCCTGGAGTGCGGGCCTAGCGGGGGGGCGCAATGAGCAGTTCTTC
>TRBJ2-5|TRBV13|.|.
CASSPLGLEETQYF
TGTGCCAGCAGCCCTCTGGGACTTGAAGAGACCCAGTACTTC
>TRBJ2-7|TRBV10-3|.|TRBD2
CANSGSDYEQYF
TGTGCCAACAGCGGGAGCGACTACGAGCAGTACTTC
>TRBJ2-3|TRBV30|once|TRBD1
CAWSGQGYTQYF
TGTGCCTGGAGTGGACAGGGTTATACGCAGTATTTT
>TRBJ1-4|TRBV6-6|.|TRBD1
CASSNSGGLYEKLFF
TGTGCCAGCAGCAACTCAGGGGGGCTTTATGAAAAACTGTTTTTT
>TRBJ2-7|TRBV2|.|TRBD1
CASRRTGAGYEQYF
TGTGCCAGCAGAAGGACAGGGGCGGGCTACGAGCAGTACTTC
>TRBJ1-6|TRBV28|.|.
CASSLPQNSPLHF
TGTGCCAGCAGTCTACCCCAGAATTCACCCCTCCACTTT